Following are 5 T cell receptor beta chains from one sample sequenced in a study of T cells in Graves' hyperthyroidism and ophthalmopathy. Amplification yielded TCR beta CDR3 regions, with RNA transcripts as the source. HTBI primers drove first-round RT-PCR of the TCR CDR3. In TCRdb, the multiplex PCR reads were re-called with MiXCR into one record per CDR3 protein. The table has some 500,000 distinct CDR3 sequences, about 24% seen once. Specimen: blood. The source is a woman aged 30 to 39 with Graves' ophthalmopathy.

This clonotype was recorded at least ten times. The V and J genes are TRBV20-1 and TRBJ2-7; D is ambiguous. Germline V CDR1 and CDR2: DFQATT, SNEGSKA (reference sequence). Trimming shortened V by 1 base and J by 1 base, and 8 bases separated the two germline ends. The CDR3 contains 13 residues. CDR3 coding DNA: TGCAGTGCTAGAGTCGGCGGTTCCTACGAGCAGTACTTC. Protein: CSARVGGSYEQYF.

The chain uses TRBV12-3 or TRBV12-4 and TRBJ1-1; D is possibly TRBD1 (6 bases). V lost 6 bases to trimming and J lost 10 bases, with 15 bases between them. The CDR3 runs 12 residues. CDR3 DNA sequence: TGTGCCAGCAGCCCCTCTACAGGGTTAGCTTTCTTT. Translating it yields CASSPSTGLAFF.

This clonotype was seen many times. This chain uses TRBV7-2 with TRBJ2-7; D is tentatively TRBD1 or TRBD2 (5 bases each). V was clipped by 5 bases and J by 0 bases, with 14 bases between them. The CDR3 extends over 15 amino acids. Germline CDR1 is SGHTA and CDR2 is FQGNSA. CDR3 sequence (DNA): TGTGCCAGCAGCCTGTGGGACCCGAGCTCCTACGAGCAGTACTTC. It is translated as CASSLWDPSSYEQYF.

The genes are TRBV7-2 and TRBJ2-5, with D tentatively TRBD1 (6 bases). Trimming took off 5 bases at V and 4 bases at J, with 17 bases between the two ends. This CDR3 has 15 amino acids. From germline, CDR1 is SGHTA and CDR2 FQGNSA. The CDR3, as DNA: TGTGCCAGCAGCCGACTCGGTCAGGGGAGAGAGACCCAGTACTTC. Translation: CASSRLGQGRETQYF. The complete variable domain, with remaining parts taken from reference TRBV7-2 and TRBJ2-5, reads GAGVSQSPSNKVTEKGKDVELRCDPISGHTALYWYRQSLGQGLEFLIYFQGNSAPDKSGLPSDRFSAERTGGSVSTLTIQRTQQEDSAVYLCASSRLGQGRETQYFGPGTRLLVL.

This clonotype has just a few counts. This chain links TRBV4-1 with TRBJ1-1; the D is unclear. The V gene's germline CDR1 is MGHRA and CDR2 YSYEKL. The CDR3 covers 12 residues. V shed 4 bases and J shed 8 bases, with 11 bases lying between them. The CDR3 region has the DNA TGCGCCAGCAGCCCGACCTCACGGGAAGCTTTCTTT. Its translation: CASSPTSREAFF.